This T cell receptor beta chain was obtained from a study of T cell responses to AZD1222 COVID-19 vaccine. Study-level results: Nearly half of spike-specific TCRs reportedly go after variant regions that carry no mutations. Seropositive AZD1222 recipients at baseline numbered only five or six. Donors were largely white British and mainly female; clonal diversity was possibly underestimated. Elevations in Spike-specific TCR breadth and depth followed administration of two AZD1222 doses.

Method: immunoSEQ multiplex PCR; TCRdb's copy keeps in-frame clones and lacks some. This table has about 70,000 clones, approximately 90% appearing once. A remark on this clone: Its matching antigen is unknown.

V was cut by 4 bases and J by 2 bases, with 14 bases left in between. Germline loops: CDR1 GTSNPN, CDR2 SVGIG (reference sequence). The length of the CDR3 is 14 residues. The sequenced sample was peripheral blood, obtained 28 days after the second dose of the MenACWY control vaccine. This TCR derives from an adult who received the MenACWY meningococcal vaccine as a control. This rearrangement joins TRBV30 to TRBJ1-1, with unresolved D. The CDR3 region is CAWTDGRANTEAFF. The CDR3 nucleotides read TGTGCCTGGACGGATGGGCGGGCCAACACTGAAGCTTTCTTT.